A single sample gave rise to the 23 T cell receptor beta chains below, sequenced in a study of PD-L1 blockade in urothelial cancer. Sequenced by immunoSEQ multiplex PCR; TCRdb stores in-frame clones only, minus some. The sample includes about 56,000 clones, over 75% seen only once; the top ten take about 15%. Time point given: pretreatment peripheral blood. The starting material was PBMCs, obtained around atezolizumab (anti-PD-L1) treatment. These receptors were taken from a man between 65 and 79 years old with urothelial cancer.

This clone was found a few times. V usage is TRBV4-1 and J usage is TRBJ2-1; 8 bases are a match to TRBD2. CDR1 MGHRA and CDR2 YSYEKL come from the germline V gene. CDR3 size: 15 residues. V shed 4 bases and J 7 bases; nucleotides not matched to a gene: 9. The CDR3 reads CASSLAGTRSNEQFF. Written as DNA, the CDR3 is TGCGCCAGCAGCCTTGCCGGGACTAGATCTAATGAGCAGTTCTTC.

V is TRBV5-1 and J is TRBJ1-3; maybe TRBD1 (6 bases). V lost 0 bases, J lost 2 bases, and 6 bases lay in between. Looked up from germline, CDR1 is SGHRS and CDR2 is YFSETQ. This CDR3 has 14 residues. CDR3 in amino acids: CASSLGGPGNTIYF. CDR3 nucleotides: TGCGCCAGCAGCTTGGGGGGGCCTGGAAACACCATATATTTT.

V and J are TRBV18 and TRBJ2-1; 10 bases are a match to TRBD2. The CDR3 is 16 residues long. The germline CDR1 and CDR2 sequences are KGHSH and LQKENI. J was trimmed by 0 bases and V by 8 bases; bases with no gene match: 7. The CDR3 loop reads CASRSSGGSSYNEQFF. CDR3 bases: TGTGCCAGCCGCTCTAGCGGGGGTAGCTCCTACAATGAGCAGTTCTTC.

This clone came up once. In DNA, the CDR3 is TGTGCCAGCAGCTGGTACGGCGAGCAGTACTTC. Translating gives CASSWYGEQYF. The chain is built from TRBV27 and TRBJ2-7; D is uncertain. Trimming took 6 bases from V and 6 from J, leaving 9 bases between them. The CDR3 totals 11 residues. In germline, CDR1 is MNHEY, CDR2 SMNVEV (reference sequence).

The genes are TRBV5-1 and TRBJ2-7; maybe TRBD1 (6 bases). The CDR3 consists of 14 residues. With 2 bases removed from V and 5 bases from J, the gap between germline ends came to 14 bases. Per germline, CDR1 SGHRS and CDR2 YFSETQ. For the CDR3, the DNA is TGCGCCAGCAGCTTAAGGACAGATAGCCACGAGCAGTACTTC. This translates into CASSLRTDSHEQYF.

The gene calls are TRBV19 and TRBJ2-1, with 7 bases identical to TRBD2. The germline CDR1 and CDR2 sequences are LNHDA and SQIVND (reference sequence). The CDR3 is 15 residues long. V was pared by 4 bases and J by 0 bases, with 3 bases of the junction left unmatched. CDR3 in DNA: TGTGCCAGTAGTAGCGGGAGCACCTCCTACAATGAGCAGTTCTTC. It encodes CASSSGSTSYNEQFF.

The J gene is TRBJ2-7, the V gene TRBV11-2; D remains unclear. Per the germline V gene, CDR1 is SGHAT and CDR2 is FQNNGV. The CDR3 totals 14 residues. Trimming took off 1 base at V and 6 bases at J, with 13 bases between the two ends. CDR3 loop: CASSLVEASFEQYF. In nucleotides, the CDR3 is TGTGCCAGCAGCTTAGTTGAGGCTAGTTTCGAGCAGTACTTC.

This clone was seen only a few times. J is TRBJ2-7 and V is TRBV27; TRBD2 matches at 7 bases. V was pared by 3 bases and J by 5 bases, with 7 bases of the junction left unmatched. The germline V gene has CDR1 MNHEY and CDR2 SMNVEV (reference sequence). The CDR3 has 14 amino acids. CDR3 sequence (DNA): TGTGCCAGCAGTTTTTCCGGGACTACGAACGAGCAGTACTTC. Translated, it gives CASSFSGTTNEQYF.

The V call is TRBV25-1, the J call TRBJ2-1; tentative D call: TRBD2 (6 bases). The CDR3 is made up of 15 amino acids. Trimming pared 2 bases from V and 4 bases from J, leaving 12 bases between. Per germline, CDR1 MGHDK and CDR2 SYGVNS. CDR3 in DNA: TGTGCCAGCAGTGAAGGGACTTACAGGTACAATGAGCAGTTCTTC. Amino acid sequence: CASSEGTYRYNEQFF.

The rearrangement uses TRBV2 and TRBJ2-1; D not certain. CDR1 is SNHLY, CDR2 FYNNEI, per germline. Between the trimmed V and J ends, which lost 3 bases and 9 bases, there was a span of 9 bases. The CDR3 is made up of 12 amino acids. In nucleotides, the CDR3 is TGTGCCAGCAGTGAGTACATGGTTGAGCAGTTCTTC. Its translation: CASSEYMVEQFF.

V is TRBV6-5 and J is TRBJ1-1; D possibly corresponds to TRBD1 (5 bases). V lost 0 bases and J lost 3, with 11 bases in between. From germline, CDR1 is MNHEY and CDR2 SVGAGI. The CDR3 is 15 amino acids. CDR3 sequence: CASSYSRGADTEAFF. DNA of the CDR3: TGTGCCAGCAGTTACTCGCGGGGCGCCGACACTGAAGCTTTCTTT.

This clone has just one count. The chain employs TRBV7-3 and TRBJ2-1, with TRBD2 matching over 8 bases. V was clipped by 5 bases and J by 5 bases; unmatched bases: 5. Germline assignment: CDR1 SGHTA and CDR2 FQGTGA. The CDR3 extends over 14 amino acids. The CDR3 coding sequence is TGTGCCAGCAGCAAGGGACTAGAGAACAATGAGCAGTTCTTC. The encoded protein is CASSKGLENNEQFF.

A few counts support this clone. This chain connects TRBV19 to TRBJ2-1; maybe TRBD1 (5 bases). V lost 4 bases and J 4 bases, leaving 5 bases between the germline ends. This CDR3 has 12 residues. CDR1 and CDR2 from the germline V gene are LNHDA and SQIVND (reference sequence). This CDR3 reads CASSRQYNEQFF. CDR3 sequence (DNA): TGTGCCAGTAGTAGACAGTACAATGAGCAGTTCTTC. Filled out from reference TRBV19 and TRBJ2-1, the complete variable domain reads DGGITQSPKYLFRKEGQNVTLSCEQNLNHDAMYWYRQDPGQGLRLIYYSQIVNDFQKGDIAEGYSVSREKKESFPLTVTSAQKNPTAFYLCASSRQYNEQFFGPGTRLTVL.

The chain couples TRBV2 to TRBJ2-1, with 7 bases lining up with TRBD1. CDR3 length: 14 residues. V lost 7 bases to trimming and J lost 5 bases; unmatched junction nucleotides: 8. The germline V gene has CDR1 SNHLY and CDR2 FYNNEI. The CDR3 reads CASNKGQGDNEQFF. The CDR3 DNA reads TGTGCCAGCAATAAAGGGCAGGGGGACAATGAGCAGTTCTTC.

The chain combines TRBV29-1 with TRBJ2-7; 9 bases fit TRBD2. With 4 bases clipped from V and 4 bases from J, the junction kept 8 bases outside the gene matches. The CDR3 spans 14 residues. Germline V CDR1 and CDR2: SQVTM, ANQGSEA. CDR3 sequence reads: CSVVRGRGPYEQYF. As DNA, the CDR3 is TGCAGCGTTGTTCGCGGGAGGGGGCCTTACGAGCAGTACTTC.

V is TRBV6-4 and J is TRBJ2-3; D possibly corresponds to TRBD2 (6 bases). The CDR3 totals 15 residues. The V gene's germline CDR1 is MRHNA and CDR2 SNTAGT. Trimming cost V 0 bases and J 0 bases, with 7 bases left between them. The CDR3 bases are TGTGCCAGCAGTGACTCCGGGACTAGCACAGATACGCAGTATTTT. Residues: CASSDSGTSTDTQYF.

This chain links TRBV6-1 with TRBJ2-7, with a tentative D call TRBD2 (5 bases). Germline assignment: CDR1 MNHNS and CDR2 SASEGT. The CDR3 covers 15 residues. V shed 8 bases and J shed 3 bases, with 20 bases lying between them. CDR3 sequence reads: CASVSGVSSLYEQYF. The CDR3 nucleotides read TGTGCCAGCGTTTCCGGGGTGAGCAGTCTCTACGAGCAGTACTTC.

This rearrangement joins TRBV5-1 to TRBJ2-7, with D perhaps TRBD1 (5 bases). V was shortened by 4 bases and J by 3 bases, with 11 bases between the two germline ends. The CDR3 runs to 13 residues. Per germline, CDR1 SGHRS and CDR2 YFSETQ. CDR3 coding DNA: TGCGCCAGCAGCCCGTCAGGGTTCTACGAGCAGTACTTC. This sequence encodes CASSPSGFYEQYF.

The chain has TRBV14 and TRBJ2-1, with D unresolved. The germline V gene encodes CDR1 SGHDN and CDR2 FVKESK. Between the trimmed V and J ends, which lost 1 base and 7 bases, there was a span of 8 bases. CDR3 length: 13 amino acids. CDR3 protein: CASSQVSRNEQFF. CDR3 coding DNA: TGTGCCAGCAGCCAAGTGTCCCGGAATGAGCAGTTCTTC.

The CDR3 coding sequence is TGTGCCAGCAGCAAAGTGTACTTGGGGAGGCCCTCATACAATGAGCAGTTCTTC. It codes for CASSKVYLGRPSYNEQFF. The rearrangement joins TRBV21-1 to TRBJ2-1; the D segment call TRBD2 is taken from the table without a DNA check. TRBV21-1 is annotated as a pseudogene. This CDR3 comprises 18 residues.

The chain joins TRBV19 to TRBJ2-1; TRBD1 agrees at 10 bases. V lost 3 bases and J lost 7; bases outside the gene matches: 6. The CDR3 has 15 residues. Germline values: CDR1 LNHDA, CDR2 SQIVND (reference sequence). CDR3 DNA sequence: TGTGCCAGTAGTATGCTCCGGACAGGGGGGAATGAGCAGTTCTTC. Its protein product is CASSMLRTGGNEQFF.

The table lists this clone with a few counts. The V gene is TRBV7-3, the J gene TRBJ1-1; the D gene is possibly TRBD1 (6 bases). V was shortened by 6 bases and J by 3 bases, with 11 bases between the two germline ends. The CDR3 is 13 amino acids. Germline CDR1 reads SGHTA; CDR2 reads FQGTGA. This CDR3 reads CASRKYRDTEAFF. The DNA for the CDR3 is TGTGCCAGCAGAAAATACAGGGACACTGAAGCTTTCTTT.

This clone appeared a few times. This chain links TRBV7-9 with TRBJ2-7; 9 bases are shared with TRBD2. J was trimmed by 6 bases and V by 1 base; bases with no gene match: 7. The CDR3 has 15 residues. Per the germline V gene, CDR1 is SEHNR and CDR2 is FQNEAQ (reference sequence). The chain's CDR3 is CASSLVGGRDSEQYF. The CDR3, as DNA: TGTGCCAGCAGCTTAGTCGGCGGGAGGGATAGCGAGCAGTACTTC.